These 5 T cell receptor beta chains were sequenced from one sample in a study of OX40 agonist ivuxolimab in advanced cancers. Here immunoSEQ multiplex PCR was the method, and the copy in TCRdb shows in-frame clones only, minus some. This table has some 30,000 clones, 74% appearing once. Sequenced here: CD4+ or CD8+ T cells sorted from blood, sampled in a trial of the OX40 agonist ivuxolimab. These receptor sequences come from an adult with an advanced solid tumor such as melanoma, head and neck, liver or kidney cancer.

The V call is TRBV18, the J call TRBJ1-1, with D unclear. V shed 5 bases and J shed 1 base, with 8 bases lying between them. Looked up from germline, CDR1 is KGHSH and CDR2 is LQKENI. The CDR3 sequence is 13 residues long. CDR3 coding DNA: TGTGCCAGCTCAGACGTAGCGAACACTGAAGCTTTCTTT. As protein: CASSDVANTEAFF.

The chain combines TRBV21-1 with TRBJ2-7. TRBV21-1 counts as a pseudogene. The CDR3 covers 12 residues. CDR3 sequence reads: CASNPRDYEQYV. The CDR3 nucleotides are TGTGCCAGCAACCCAAGAGATTACGAGCAGTACGTC.

The CDR3 region is CASSLEVRRDSVYEQYF. CDR3 bases: TGTGCCAGCAGCTTAGAAGTCAGAAGGGACTCTGTCTACGAGCAGTACTTC. This sequence joins TRBV7-9 and TRBJ2-7; D is perhaps TRBD2 (6 bases). The CDR3 extends over 17 amino acids. Germline loops: CDR1 SEHNR, CDR2 FQNEAQ (reference sequence). V was pared by 1 base and J by 3 bases, with 19 bases between.

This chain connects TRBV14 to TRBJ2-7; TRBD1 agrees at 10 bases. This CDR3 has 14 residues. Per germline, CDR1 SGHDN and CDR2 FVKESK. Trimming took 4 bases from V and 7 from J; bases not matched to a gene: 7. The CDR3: CASSPRQGAWEQYF. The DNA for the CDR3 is TGTGCCAGCAGCCCGAGACAGGGGGCTTGGGAGCAGTACTTC. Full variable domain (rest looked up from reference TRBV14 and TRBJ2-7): EAGVTQFPSHSVIEKGQTVTLRCDPISGHDNLYWYRRVMGKEIKFLLHFVKESKQDESGMPNNRFLAERTGGTYSTLKVQPAELEDSGVYFCASSPRQGAWEQYFGPGTRLTVT.

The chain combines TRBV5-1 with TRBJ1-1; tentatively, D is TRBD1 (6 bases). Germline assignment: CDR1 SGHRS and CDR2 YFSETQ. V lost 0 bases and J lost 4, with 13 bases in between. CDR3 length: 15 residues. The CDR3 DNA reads TGCGCCAGCAGCTTGGACGGCAGGGGAAGCACTGAAGCTTTCTTT. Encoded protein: CASSLDGRGSTEAFF.